This TCR beta chain derives from a study of circulating CD8 cells and anti-PD-1 response in melanoma. On the study more broadly: Treatment was intravenous nivolumab at 3 mg/kg every 2 weeks. Response groups: complete/partial responders versus stable/progressive non-responders. Whole-study findings and limits: Most experiments lacked replicates.

TCR libraries were prepared from approximately 15 ng of total RNA with the QIAseq Immune Repertoire TCR panel. TCRdb ran MiXCR on the reads and lists one entry per CDR3 protein. The sample lists 2,000 to 2,500 distinct CDR3 sequences, 6% to 7.5% seen once, with around 3% in the top ten. This clonotype ranks as medium-sized (0.01 to 0.1%). Antigen: not known. From live CD3+CD8+TCRalphabeta+ cells, four PD-1 and/or TIGIT subsets were sorted. This receptor was identified in a human donor with melanoma. Source: CD8+ T cells from PBMCs, taken at baseline or after one month of anti-PD-1 therapy (not recorded which).

For the CDR3, the DNA is TGTGCCAGCATCCTGAACCCCAGGCTATCCCATAGTAATGAGCAGTTCTTC. Its protein is CASILNPRLSHSNEQFF. The chain has TRBV28 and TRBJ2-1; D gene uncertain. Looked up from germline, CDR1 is MDHEN and CDR2 is SYDVKM. The V end lost 7 bases, the J end lost 7 bases, and 26 bases lay between the germline ends. The CDR3 runs to 17 residues.